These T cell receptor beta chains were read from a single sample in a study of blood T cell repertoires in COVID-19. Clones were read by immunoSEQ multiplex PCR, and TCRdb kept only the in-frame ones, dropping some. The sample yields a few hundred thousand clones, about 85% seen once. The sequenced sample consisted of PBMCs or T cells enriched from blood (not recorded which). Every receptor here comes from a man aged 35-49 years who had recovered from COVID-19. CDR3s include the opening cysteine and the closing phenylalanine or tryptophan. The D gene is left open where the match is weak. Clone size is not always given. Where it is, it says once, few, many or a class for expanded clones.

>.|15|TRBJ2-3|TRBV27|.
TGTGCCAGCAGTTTATCGGCTGGCCTCACAGATACGCAGTATTTT
CASSLSAGLTDTQYF
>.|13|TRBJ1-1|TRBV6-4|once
TGTGCCAGCAGTACAGGTAGGGGAACTGAAGCTTTCTTT
CASSTGRGTEAFF
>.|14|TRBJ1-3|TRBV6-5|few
TGTGCCAGCAGTCCACAAGAATCTGGAAACACCATATATTTT
CASSPQESGNTIYF
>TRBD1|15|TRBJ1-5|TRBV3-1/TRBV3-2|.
TGTGCCAGCAGCCAAGCGGACAGGGGTGATCAGCCCCAGCATTTT
CASSQADRGDQPQHF
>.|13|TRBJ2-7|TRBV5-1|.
TGCGCCAGCAGCCCCCCTCTTATCGACGAGCAGTACTTC
CASSPPLIDEQYF
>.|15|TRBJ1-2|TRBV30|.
TGTGCCTGGAGTGCAAGTTCGGGGGGAAGCTATGGCTACACCTTC
CAWSASSGGSYGYTF
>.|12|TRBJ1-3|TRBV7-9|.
TGTGCCAGCAGCGAGGGTGGAAACACCATATATTTT
CASSEGGNTIYF
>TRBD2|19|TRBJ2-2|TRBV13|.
TGTGCCAGCAGCTCACTAGCGGGAGAGTGGGCAGGGGGCACCGGGGAGCTGTTTTTT
CASSSLAGEWAGGTGELFF
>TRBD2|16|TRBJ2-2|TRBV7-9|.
TGTGCCAGCAGCTTAGAACTAGCGGGAGGCACCGGGGAGCTGTTTTTT
CASSLELAGGTGELFF
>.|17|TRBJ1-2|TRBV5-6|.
TGTGCCAGCAACTTCTGGGAAGGCCGGGACATCGTCTATGGCTACACCTTC
CASNFWEGRDIVYGYTF
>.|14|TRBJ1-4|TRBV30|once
TGTGCCTGGAGTGTTGGGAGGGGGACTGAAAAACTGTTTTTT
CAWSVGRGTEKLFF
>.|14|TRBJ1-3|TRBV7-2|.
TGTGCCAGCAGCTTGGCAGGGTGGAGGGACACCATATATTTT
CASSLAGWRDTIYF
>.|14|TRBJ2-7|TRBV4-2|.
TGTGCCAGCAGCCAAGGTAGCGGAGCATACGAGCAGTACTTC
CASSQGSGAYEQYF
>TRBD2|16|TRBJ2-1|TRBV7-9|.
TGTGCCAGCAGCACGATGACTAGCGGGACTTCCAATGAGCAGTTCTTC
CASSTMTSGTSNEQFF
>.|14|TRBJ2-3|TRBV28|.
TGTGCCAGCCAGGAGGGAGGTTCCCGAGATACGCAGTATTTT
CASQEGGSRDTQYF
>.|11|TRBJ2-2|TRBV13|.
TGTGCCAGCAGCGAGGCCGGGGAGCTGTTTTTT
CASSEAGELFF
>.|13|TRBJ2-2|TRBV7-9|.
TGTGCCAGCAGCTTAGATAGTCCCGGGGAGCTGTTTTTT
CASSLDSPGELFF
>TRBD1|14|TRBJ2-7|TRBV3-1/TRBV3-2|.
TGTGCCAGCAGCCCTGGACAGGGGGTATACGAGCAGTACTTC
CASSPGQGVYEQYF
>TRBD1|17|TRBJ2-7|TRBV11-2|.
TGTGCCAGCAGCTCAGGTACTTGGACGGGACAGTCCTACGAGCAGTACTTC
CASSSGTWTGQSYEQYF
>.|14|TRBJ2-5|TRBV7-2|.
TGTGCCAGCAGCTTGGGCGGACTCCAAGAGACCCAGTACTTC
CASSLGGLQETQYF
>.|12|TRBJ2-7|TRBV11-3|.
TGTGCCAGCAGCTTAGCCAGCGACGAGCAGTACTTC
CASSLASDEQYF
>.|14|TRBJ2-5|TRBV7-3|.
TGTGCCAGCAGCTTAGGCCAGGGGCTAGAGACCCAGTACTTC
CASSLGQGLETQYF
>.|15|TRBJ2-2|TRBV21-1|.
TGTGCCAGCAGCAGTGTCGTCGCGAACACCGGGGAGCTGTTTTTT
CASSSVVANTGELFF
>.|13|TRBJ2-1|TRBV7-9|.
TGTGCCAGCAGTCTTCGGGATTACAATGAGCAGTTCTTC
CASSLRDYNEQFF
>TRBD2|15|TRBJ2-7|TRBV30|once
TGTGCCTGGAGTGTAAGACTAGCGGGAGGGTACGAGCAGTACTTC
CAWSVRLAGGYEQYF
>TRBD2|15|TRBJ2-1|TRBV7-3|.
TGTGCCAGCAGCTCCGGGACTAGCGGGAACAATGAGCAGTTCTTC
CASSSGTSGNNEQFF
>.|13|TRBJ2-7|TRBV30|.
TGTGCCTGGAGTGTACCTGTCATCGGCGAGCAGTACTTC
CAWSVPVIGEQYF
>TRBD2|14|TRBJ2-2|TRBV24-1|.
TGTGCCACCAGCGGCGGGAGATCCACCGGGGAGCTGTTTTTT
CATSGGRSTGELFF
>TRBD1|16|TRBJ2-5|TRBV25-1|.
TGTGCCAGCAGTTCCGGGACAGGGGGCGCCTTGGAGACCCAGTACTTC
CASSSGTGGALETQYF
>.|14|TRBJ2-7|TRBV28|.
TGTGCCAGCAGTGAACTACAGGGCCGGTACGAGCAGTACTTC
CASSELQGRYEQYF
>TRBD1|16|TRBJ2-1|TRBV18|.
TGTGCCAGCTCACTTTCCCCCGGGACAGGGGGGGGTGAGCAGTTCTTC
CASSLSPGTGGGEQFF
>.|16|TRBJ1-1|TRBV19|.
TGTGCCAGTAGTATTACCTGGAGGGGAAAGAACACTGAAGCTTTCTTT
CASSITWRGKNTEAFF
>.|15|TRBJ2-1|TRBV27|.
TGTGCCAGCAGTTTATCTTCAGGGATGATAGATGAGCAGTTCTTC
CASSLSSGMIDEQFF
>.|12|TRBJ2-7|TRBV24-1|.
TGTGCCACCAGTGCAACAGAGTACGAGCAGTACTTC
CATSATEYEQYF
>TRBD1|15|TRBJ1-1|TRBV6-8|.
TGTGCCAGCAGTGCACAGGGGGCAGGGAACACTGAAGCTTTCTTT
CASSAQGAGNTEAFF
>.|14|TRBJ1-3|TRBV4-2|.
TGTGCCAGCAGCCCCGAGGCCTCTGGAAACACCATATATTTT
CASSPEASGNTIYF
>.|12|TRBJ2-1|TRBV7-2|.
TGTGCCAGCAGCTTAGCGATGGGAGCTAGGTTCTTC
CASSLAMGARFF
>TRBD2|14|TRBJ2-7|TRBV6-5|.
TGTGCCAGCACCCCGGTGAGCGGGAACTACGAGCAGTACTTC
CASTPVSGNYEQYF
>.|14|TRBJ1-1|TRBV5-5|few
TGTGCCAGCGGCTTAAGGCAGGCGAACACTGAAGCTTTCTTT
CASGLRQANTEAFF
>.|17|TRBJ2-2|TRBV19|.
TGTGCCAGTAGTATAGAGGAGGGGTTGTGGAACACCGGGGAGCTGTTTTTT
CASSIEEGLWNTGELFF
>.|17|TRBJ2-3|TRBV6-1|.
TGTGCCAGCAGTGAACGGGCCAGTGGAGGTCGGGTAGATACGCAGTATTTT
CASSERASGGRVDTQYF